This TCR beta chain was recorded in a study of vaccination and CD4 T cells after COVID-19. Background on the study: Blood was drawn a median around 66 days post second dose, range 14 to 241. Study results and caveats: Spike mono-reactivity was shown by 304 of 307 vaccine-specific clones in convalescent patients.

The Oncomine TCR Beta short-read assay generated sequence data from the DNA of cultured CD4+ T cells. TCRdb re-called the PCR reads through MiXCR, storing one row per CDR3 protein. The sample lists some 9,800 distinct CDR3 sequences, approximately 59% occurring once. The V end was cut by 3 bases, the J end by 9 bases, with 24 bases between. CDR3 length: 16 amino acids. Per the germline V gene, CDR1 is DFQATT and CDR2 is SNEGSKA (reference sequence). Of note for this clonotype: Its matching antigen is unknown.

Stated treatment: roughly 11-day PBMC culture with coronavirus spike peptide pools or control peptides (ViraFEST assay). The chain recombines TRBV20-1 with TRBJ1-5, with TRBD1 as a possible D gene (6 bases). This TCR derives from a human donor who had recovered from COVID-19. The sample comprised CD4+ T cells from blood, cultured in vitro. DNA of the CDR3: TGCAGTGCTAGTAGGAGGGGGGGATCTGATTTGGGGCCCCAGCATTTT. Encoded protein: CSASRRGGSDLGPQHF.